This T cell receptor (beta chain) was captured by sequencing in a study of brain T cells in children with intractable seizures. Overall study results and limits: Pre- and post-surgery blood differed in depth, so pre-surgery absences may be undersampling. Viral specificity was inferred only from CDR3 similarity; HCMV serostatus was unknown.

The sequenced cases were selected for having the highest brain T cell transcript signatures. At least one anti-epileptic drug was given before surgery. Germline trimming cut 5 bases from V and 4 bases from J; bases unmatched to any gene: 6. The CDR3 extends over 14 amino acids. CDR1 MNHNY and CDR2 SVGAGI come from the germline V gene (reference sequence). Method: immunoSEQ multiplex PCR; TCRdb's copy keeps in-frame clones and lacks some. The sample gives under 45,000 clones, more than 80% of which show up once; about 6% is in the top ten. A note on this clone: The antigen is unknown.

The specimen comprised peripheral blood, sampled at surgery. The rearrangement uses TRBV6-6 and TRBJ1-1; TRBD1 agrees at 8 bases. This clonotype was sampled from a girl aged 2 to 10 with tuberous sclerosis and intractable seizures. The CDR3 DNA sequence: TGTGCCAGCAGTGCGACAGGGGCTCCCACTGAAGCTTTCTTT. Residues: CASSATGAPTEAFF.